This T cell receptor (beta chain) is from a study of blood T cell repertoires in COVID-19. The repertoire was sequenced with immunoSEQ multiplex PCR; TCRdb's copy has only in-frame clones and lacks some. The sample holds 75,000 to 100,000 clones, approximately 83% seen once. Trimming stripped 2 bases from V and 0 bases from J, with 17 bases between. This CDR3 comprises 17 residues. Germline V gives CDR1 LNHDA, CDR2 SQIVND (reference sequence). The material sequenced was peripheral blood. V gene TRBV19 combines with J gene TRBJ2-7; a possible D gene is TRBD2 (6 bases). The receptor was isolated from a woman older than 75 with acute or convalescent COVID-19. CDR3 bases: TGTGCCAGTAGTATAAGGGGCGACGGGAGAAGCTCCTACGAGCAGTACTTC. Translating it yields CASSIRGDGRSSYEQYF.